The 27 T cell receptor beta chains in this list originate from one sample, sequenced in a study of beta chain features in type 1 diabetes (dated by TCRdb to 2016 to 2019). Findings and caveats that apply to the study as a whole: In all four CD4+ subsets, TCRB CDR3 length was moderately but significantly shorter in type 1 diabetes patients.

These receptors have no identified antigens. The library was generated by the immunoSEQ multiplex PCR assay. All of the isolated RNA was reverse transcribed with the High Capacity cDNA Reverse Transcription Kit, so expressed TCRB transcripts were sequenced. TCRdb's version of the immuneACCESS table is confined to in-frame rearrangements and falls short of the full clone set. An unresolved V gene accounts for under half of the shortfall where checked; the remainder is of unknown origin. The sample records 640,000 or so clones, roughly an eighth of which are singletons. The top ten clones comprise less than 0.04% of the sample. The sequenced material came from naive CD4+ T cells from blood. Sample cell subset or site, as interpreted from the label and publication: true naive CD4+ T cells. The source of these receptors is a man aged 18 to 30 with type 1 diabetes.

The V call is TRBV27, the J call TRBJ2-7; tentatively, D is TRBD2 (5 bases). Trimming removed 2 bases from V and 6 bases from J, with 11 bases in between. The V gene's germline CDR1 is MNHEY and CDR2 SMNVEV (reference sequence). This CDR3 has 13 residues. The CDR3 here is CASSLVIRGEQYF. The CDR3 region has the DNA TGTGCCAGCAGTTTAGTTATCCGGGGCGAGCAGTACTTC.

This sequence joins TRBV23-1 and TRBJ2-7; D is uncertain. TRBV23-1 is sorted into the ORF group, with uncertain function. The CDR3 consists of 13 residues. Trimming took off 4 bases at V and 0 bases at J, with 7 bases between the two ends. CDR3 residues: CASSRAASYEQYF. CDR3 sequence (DNA): TGCGCCAGCAGTCGGGCGGCCTCCTACGAGCAGTACTTC.

The table lists this clone with a few counts. The V gene is TRBV20-1, the J gene TRBJ1-1, with 7 bases matching TRBD1. This CDR3 region has 11 residues. Germline assignment: CDR1 DFQATT and CDR2 SNEGSKA (reference sequence). Unmatched junction bases numbered 4, after V lost 6 bases and J lost 6 bases. CDR3 sequence reads: CSARGQAEAFF. CDR3 bases: TGCAGTGCCCGTGGACAGGCTGAAGCTTTCTTT.

This clone was counted between two and nine times. The rearrangement uses TRBV25-1 and TRBJ2-1; 10 nucleotides line up with TRBD2. The CDR3 loop spans 15 amino acids. Germline CDR1 is MGHDK and CDR2 is SYGVNS. With 5 bases clipped from V and 3 bases from J, the junction kept 4 bases outside the gene matches. Written as DNA, the CDR3 is TGTGCCAGCAGTCGACTAGCGGGTGTCTACAATGAGCAGTTCTTC. Translation gives CASSRLAGVYNEQFF.

The V and J genes are TRBV29-1 and TRBJ2-7, with D unclear. V was shortened by 3 bases and J by 3 bases, with 9 bases between the two germline ends. CDR3 length: 12 amino acids. The germline CDR1 and CDR2 sequences are SQVTM and ANQGSEA. The CDR3 sequence: CSVEGLGYEQYF. The DNA of the CDR3 is TGCAGCGTTGAGGGTCTGGGCTACGAGCAGTACTTC.

This clone was observed a handful of times. The chain uses TRBV7-6 and TRBJ1-4; 9 nucleotides match TRBD1. V was pared by 7 bases and J by 5 bases, with 5 bases of the junction left unmatched. Germline V CDR1 and CDR2: SGHVS, FNYEAQ. CDR3 length: 14 amino acids. The CDR3 loop is CASTLGTGNEKLFF. The DNA of the CDR3 is TGTGCCAGCACCTTGGGGACAGGGAATGAAAAACTGTTTTTT. Using reference TRBV7-6 and TRBJ1-4 for the parts outside the CDR3, the full variable domain is GAGVSQSPRYKVTKRGQDVALRCDPISGHVSLYWYRQALGQGPEFLTYFNYEAQQDKSGLPNDRFSAERPEGSISTLTIQRTEQRDSAMYRCASTLGTGNEKLFFGSGTQLSVL.

This rearrangement joins TRBV9 to TRBJ2-5; D remains unclear. V was pared by 0 bases and J by 3 bases, with 6 bases between. Germline CDR1 SGDLS, CDR2 YYNGEE. The CDR3 contains 13 residues. The CDR3, as DNA: TGTGCCAGCAGCGTAGATTTGGAAGAGACCCAGTACTTC. Translating gives CASSVDLEETQYF.

The chain uses TRBV4-1 and TRBJ2-3; D possibly uses TRBD1 or TRBD2 (5 bases each). The CDR3 runs to 15 residues. Between the trimmed V and J ends, which lost 0 bases and 4 bases, there was a span of 11 bases. Germline V CDR1 and CDR2: MGHRA, YSYEKL. In DNA form, the CDR3 reads TGCGCCAGCAGCCAAGATGGCCAGGGAGCAGATACGCAGTATTTT. Translated, it gives CASSQDGQGADTQYF.

The sample holds a few counts of this clone. This rearrangement joins TRBV4-2 to TRBJ2-3; a possible D gene is TRBD2 (6 bases). The V gene lost 6 bases and the J gene lost 5 bases, with 12 bases spanning the gap. From germline, CDR1 is LGHNA and CDR2 YNFKEQ. The length of the CDR3 is 13 residues. CDR3 sequence (DNA): TGTGCCAGCAGTCGAGGGCGGGGAGATACGCAGTATTTT. Its translation: CASSRGRGDTQYF.

The J gene is TRBJ1-5, the V gene TRBV5-6; 9 nucleotides align to TRBD1. Trimming at V came to 4 bases and at J to 6 bases, leaving 5 bases not matched to a gene. The CDR3 loop spans 14 amino acids. Germline CDR1 reads SGHDT; CDR2 reads YYEEEE. CDR3 in amino acids: CASSRGQGPQPQHF. The CDR3 coding sequence is TGTGCCAGCAGCAGGGGACAGGGACCTCAGCCCCAGCATTTT.

The CDR3 region is CAWTPFTPGTQYF. In nucleotides, the CDR3 is TGTGCCTGGACCCCTTTCACTCCGGGTACGCAGTATTTT. V and J are TRBV30 and TRBJ2-3; no firm D call. V lost 4 bases to trimming and J lost 8 bases, with 16 bases between them. Germline V CDR1 and CDR2: GTSNPN, SVGIG (reference sequence). The CDR3 length is 13 residues.

This clone was found a few times. DNA for the CDR3: TGTGCCAGCAGCCCCCAGGGGAGTGGATACGAGCAGTACTTC. It codes for CASSPQGSGYEQYF. The chain couples TRBV5-6 to TRBJ2-7; perhaps TRBD1 as D (6 bases). Trimming removed 4 bases at V and 4 bases at J, with 15 bases between. CDR3 length equals 14 residues. CDR1 is SGHDT, CDR2 YYEEEE, per germline. The full variable domain, with the rest looked up from reference TRBV5-6 and TRBJ2-7, is DAGVTQSPTHLIKTRGQQVTLRCSPKSGHDTVSWYQQALGQGPQFIFQYYEEEERQRGNFPDRFSGHQFPNYSSELNVNALLLGDSALYLCASSPQGSGYEQYFGPGTRLTVT.

The rearrangement joins TRBV6-1 to TRBJ1-2, with D possibly matching TRBD1 (6 bases). This CDR3 spans 13 amino acids. With 7 bases removed from V and 3 bases from J, the gap between germline ends came to 12 bases. Germline CDR1 is MNHNS and CDR2 is SASEGT. The CDR3 is CASIQGNDYGYTF. The CDR3 DNA reads TGTGCCAGCATCCAGGGGAACGACTATGGCTACACCTTC.

This clone came up a few times. The V and J genes are TRBV2 and TRBJ2-5; no definite D call. Trimming stripped 3 bases from V and 7 bases from J, with 6 bases between. CDR1 and CDR2 (germline): SNHLY, FYNNEI. The CDR3 covers 11 residues. CDR3 DNA: TGTGCCAGCAGTGATAGGTGGACCCAGTACTTC. This translates into CASSDRWTQYF.

This clone was detected only a few times. The V gene is TRBV7-9, the J gene TRBJ2-5, with D perhaps TRBD1 (6 bases). Trimming removed 5 bases at V and 0 bases at J, with 16 bases between. The CDR3 totals 16 residues. Germline CDR1 and CDR2: SEHNR and FQNEAQ (reference sequence). The CDR3 DNA sequence: TGTGCCAGCAGCGCAGGGGACCGAGAGTACCAAGAGACCCAGTACTTC. Encoded protein: CASSAGDREYQETQYF. Variable domain in full (rest from reference TRBV7-9 and TRBJ2-5): DTGVSQNPRHKITKRGQNVTFRCDPISEHNRLYWYRQTLGQGPEFLTYFQNEAQLEKSRLLSDRFSAERPKGSFSTLEIQRTEQGDSAMYLCASSAGDREYQETQYFGPGTRLLVL.

V is TRBV7-2 and J is TRBJ1-4, with D uncertain. This CDR3 is 15 amino acids long. CDR1 is SGHTA and CDR2 is FQGNSA in the germline V gene. V lost 1 base, J lost 5 bases, and 11 bases lay in between. The CDR3: CASSLDGRSNEKLFF. The CDR3 DNA is TGTGCCAGCAGCTTAGACGGCAGATCGAATGAAAAACTGTTTTTT.

This clone has a handful of counts. V and J are TRBV5-1 and TRBJ2-2; tentative D call: TRBD1 (5 bases). The CDR3 contains 14 residues. V lost 2 bases, J lost 6 bases, and 11 bases lay in between. Germline V gene lookup returns CDR1 SGHRS and CDR2 YFSETQ. The DNA of the CDR3 is TGCGCCAGCAGCTTAGATCCAGGGTCCGGGGAGCTGTTTTTT. Translating it yields CASSLDPGSGELFF. The complete variable domain, with remaining parts taken from reference TRBV5-1 and TRBJ2-2, reads KAGVTQTPRYLIKTRGQQVTLSCSPISGHRSVSWYQQTPGQGLQFLFEYFSETQRNKGNFPGRFSGRQFSNSRSEMNVSTLELGDSALYLCASSLDPGSGELFFGEGSRLTVL.

The rearrangement joins TRBV5-4 to TRBJ2-3, with D possibly matching TRBD2 (5 bases). This CDR3 contains 14 residues. CDR1 and CDR2 from the germline V gene are SGHNT and YYREEE (reference sequence). V shed 10 bases and J shed 0 bases, with 15 bases lying between them. The CDR3, as DNA: TGTGCCGCCGGAGGAGCGGCTAGCACAGATACGCAGTATTTT. It encodes CAAGGAASTDTQYF.

About this clone itself: Other nucleotide sequences in the sample specify the same CDR3. V is TRBV6-5 and J is TRBJ1-2; 11 bases fit TRBD1. The CDR3 is 14 residues long. Germline V gene lookup returns CDR1 MNHEY and CDR2 SVGAGI. The V segment lost 6 bases and the J segment 2 bases; nucleotides outside the gene matches: 2. Here the CDR3 reads CASRRTGGNYGYTF. The CDR3 nucleotides are TGTGCCAGCAGACGGACAGGGGGCAACTATGGCTACACCTTC.

The V call is TRBV11-3, the J call TRBJ2-1; 10 nucleotides line up with TRBD1. Germline lookup yields CDR1 SGHNT and CDR2 YENEEA. The junction had 1 base not matched to a gene; V was cut back by 4 bases and J by 1 base. The CDR3 contains 15 residues. The CDR3 DNA reads TGTGCCAGCAGCTCGGGACAGGGGTCCTACAATGAGCAGTTCTTC. Its protein product is CASSSGQGSYNEQFF.

This chain connects TRBV28 to TRBJ2-2; possible D gene TRBD2, 7 bases. V was clipped by 5 bases and J by 1 base, with 14 bases between them. Germline assignment: CDR1 MDHEN and CDR2 SYDVKM. The CDR3 spans 16 residues. In DNA form, the CDR3 reads TGTGCCAGCAGTCCCGGGGGGCACGGGAACACCGGGGAGCTGTTTTTT. Encoded protein: CASSPGGHGNTGELFF.

This chain uses TRBV4-1 with TRBJ2-3; 9 bases are shared with TRBD2. This CDR3 comprises 17 residues. The germline gives CDR1 MGHRA, CDR2 YSYEKL. V was pared by 5 bases and J by 0 bases, with 9 bases of the junction left unmatched. For the CDR3, the DNA is TGCGCCAGCAGCTACGGACTAGCGCGGAGGAGCACAGATACGCAGTATTTT. It codes for CASSYGLARRSTDTQYF.

This clone was seen only a few times. The V call is TRBV5-1, the J call TRBJ1-2; D call uncertain. Germline-derived CDR1 and CDR2 are SGHRS and YFSETQ. This CDR3 spans 13 amino acids. Trimming pared 7 bases from V and 6 bases from J, leaving 16 bases between. The CDR3, as DNA: TGCGCCAGCCAACCTCCCCTCGGAGATGGCTACACCTTC. It encodes CASQPPLGDGYTF. Supplemented by reference TRBV5-1 and TRBJ1-2, the full variable domain reads KAGVTQTPRYLIKTRGQQVTLSCSPISGHRSVSWYQQTPGQGLQFLFEYFSETQRNKGNFPGRFSGRQFSNSRSEMNVSTLELGDSALYLCASQPPLGDGYTFGSGTRLTVV.

The chain combines TRBV19 with TRBJ2-1; the D gene is possibly TRBD2 (6 bases). This CDR3 comprises 16 residues. V gave up 10 bases and J gave up 4 bases, with 23 bases separating them. Germline V gene sequence: CDR1 LNHDA, CDR2 SQIVND (reference sequence). Here the CDR3 reads CATNRGIGTEYNEQFF. The CDR3 bases are TGTGCCACAAACCGGGGGATCGGGACGGAATACAATGAGCAGTTCTTC.

The rearrangement uses TRBV14 and TRBJ2-4, with a tentative D call TRBD2 (6 bases). CDR3 size: 16 residues. CDR1 and CDR2 from the germline V gene are SGHDN and FVKESK. V was pared by 6 bases and J by 6 bases, with 21 bases between. The chain's CDR3 is CASSLTEWTRGNIQYF. Written as DNA, the CDR3 is TGTGCCAGCAGTCTCACGGAGTGGACGCGGGGAAACATTCAGTACTTC.

The chain links TRBV9 to TRBJ2-5; 7 bases are a match to TRBD2. Germline CDR1 reads SGDLS; CDR2 reads YYNGEE. Trimming at V came to 0 bases and at J to 3 bases, leaving 2 bases not matched to a gene. The CDR3 covers 14 residues. Here the CDR3 reads CASSVGAGKETQYF. In DNA, the CDR3 is TGTGCCAGCAGCGTAGGAGCGGGGAAAGAGACCCAGTACTTC.

This sequence joins TRBV29-1 and TRBJ2-5, with D perhaps TRBD1 (6 bases). In germline, CDR1 is SQVTM, CDR2 ANQGSEA. The CDR3 has 14 amino acids. V lost 2 bases and J 4 bases, leaving 14 bases between the germline ends. The CDR3 nucleotides read TGCAGCGTTGAAACCCAGGGGAAGGGAGAGACCCAGTACTTC. Its translation is CSVETQGKGETQYF.